This entry lists 20 T cell receptor beta chains sequenced from one sample in a study of radiotherapy plus CTLA-4 blockade in lung cancer. Measured with immunoSEQ multiplex PCR; TCRdb has only the in-frame clones, and not every one. The sample contains tens of thousands of clones, around 73% of which appear only once. The specimen comprised peripheral blood, sampled from a patient treated with radiotherapy plus ipilimumab. Every receptor here comes from a human donor with non-small cell lung cancer who had stable disease on radiotherapy plus ipilimumab.

The J gene is TRBJ1-2, the V gene TRBV19; 8 bases match TRBD1. CDR1 and CDR2 from the germline V gene are LNHDA and SQIVND (reference sequence). The CDR3 has 16 amino acids. J was trimmed by 8 bases and V by 2 bases; bases with no gene match: 13. The CDR3 region has the DNA TGTGCCAGTAGTATATCGACCCCAGGGACAGGTGGGGGCTACACCTTC. Its translation: CASSISTPGTGGGYTF.

The gene calls are TRBV6-5 and TRBJ1-2; 12 bases agree with TRBD1. CDR1 and CDR2 from the germline V gene are MNHEY and SVGAGI. This CDR3 region has 13 residues. With 10 bases clipped from V and 7 bases from J, the junction kept 7 bases outside the gene matches. This CDR3 reads CAIGTGGRPGYTF. The CDR3 DNA reads as TGTGCCATCGGGACAGGGGGCCGTCCTGGCTACACCTTC.

This clone was counted a single time. The chain is built from TRBV19 and TRBJ2-1; 7 nucleotides agree with TRBD2. V was clipped by 10 bases and J by 6 bases; unmatched bases: 18. Germline CDR1 reads LNHDA; CDR2 reads SQIVND (reference sequence). The CDR3 spans 16 residues. CDR3 loop: CATQDGGGAAPNEQFF. DNA of the CDR3: TGTGCCACCCAAGATGGGGGGGGAGCCGCACCCAATGAGCAGTTCTTC.

In this sample, this clone turned up once. The rearrangement links TRBV10-3 to TRBJ2-3; TRBD2 matches at 8 bases. In germline, CDR1 is ENHRY, CDR2 SYGVKD. The J segment lost 1 base and the V segment lost 7 bases, leaving 4 bases of the junction unmatched. This CDR3 is built from 14 residues. CDR3 sequence: CAITSSGGTDTQYF. The CDR3 nucleotides are TGTGCCATCACTAGTAGCGGGGGCACAGATACGCAGTATTTT.

V usage is TRBV5-5 and J usage is TRBJ1-5, with a possible D match to TRBD1 (6 bases). The CDR3 sequence is 15 residues long. The V gene's germline CDR1 is SGHKS and CDR2 YYEKEE (reference sequence). V was clipped by 0 bases and J by 6 bases, with 13 bases between them. The CDR3 DNA follows: TGTGCCAGCAGCTTGGAGGGGGATCGGGGTCAGCCCCAGCATTTT. Encoded protein: CASSLEGDRGQPQHF.

This clone was recorded a few times. The rearrangement joins TRBV10-3 to TRBJ2-7, with TRBD2 matching 15 bases. Looked up from germline, CDR1 is ENHRY and CDR2 is SYGVKD. Germline trimming cut 10 bases from V and 4 bases from J; bases unmatched to any gene: 2. This CDR3 has 13 residues. The CDR3: CATGLAGGYEQYV. The CDR3 DNA reads as TGTGCCACCGGACTAGCGGGGGGGTACGAGCAGTACGTC.

Remarks on this clone: No conserved phenylalanine or tryptophan ends this CDR3, so it is likely a read error. The rearrangement uses TRBV18 and TRBJ1-6, with a possible D match to TRBD1 (5 bases). The CDR3 is made up of 15 amino acids. Germline V gene data show CDR1 as KGHSH and CDR2 as LQKENI. V lost 5 bases and J lost 9, with 17 bases in between. DNA of the CDR3: TGTGCCAGCTCAGCCACCGTGCAGGGATTTTCACCCCTCCACCTT. It codes for CASSATVQGFSPLHL.

The chain combines TRBV2 with TRBJ2-1, with 8 bases matching TRBD2. This CDR3 region has 15 residues. Per germline, CDR1 SNHLY and CDR2 FYNNEI. V shed 6 bases and J 1 base; nucleotides not matched to a gene: 5. The CDR3 bases are TGTGCCAGCAGACCGAGCGGGGGATCCTACAATGAGCAGTTCTTC. Encoded protein: CASRPSGGSYNEQFF.

Only one count was recorded for this clone. The chain is built from TRBV9 and TRBJ2-1; weak D call: TRBD1 (5 bases). The CDR3 has 12 residues. Trimming took 1 base from V and 10 from J, leaving 9 bases between them. CDR1 and CDR2 (germline): SGDLS, YYNGEE. DNA for the CDR3: TGTGCCAGCAGCGTATTAGGGGCAGAGCAGTTCTTC. It encodes CASSVLGAEQFF.

The chain is built from TRBV18 and TRBJ1-5, with a possible D match to TRBD1 (5 bases). The CDR3 sequence is 15 residues long. Germline CDR1 KGHSH, CDR2 LQKENI. V lost 0 bases and J 8 bases, leaving 14 bases between the germline ends. In DNA, the CDR3 is TGTGCCAGCTCACCACCGGGGCAGGGAGGGAAGCCCCAGCATTTT. This codes for CASSPPGQGGKPQHF.

V and J are TRBV4-3 and TRBJ2-5, with 11 bases that match TRBD2. Looked up from germline, CDR1 is LGHNA and CDR2 is YSLEER. After removal of 1 base from V and 0 bases from J, the junction contained 4 bases not matched to a gene. The CDR3 length is 17 residues. The CDR3 region is CASSQVVAGGYQETQYF. CDR3 nucleotides: TGCGCCAGCAGCCAAGTGGTAGCGGGGGGGTACCAAGAGACCCAGTACTTC.

The chain joins TRBV4-2 to TRBJ1-1; D gene uncertain. V dropped 4 bases and J dropped 5 bases, with 20 bases sitting between them. The CDR3 is 16 amino acids. Germline V gene lookup returns CDR1 LGHNA and CDR2 YNFKEQ. CDR3 residues: CASSPEVRYGGTEAFF. Here the CDR3 DNA reads TGTGCCAGCAGCCCAGAGGTCCGGTATGGAGGGACTGAAGCTTTCTTT.

The chain is built from TRBV9 and TRBJ1-2, with a weak D call TRBD1 (6 bases). V lost 3 bases, J lost 4 bases, and 19 bases lay in between. Germline CDR1 and CDR2: SGDLS and YYNGEE. The CDR3 totals 16 residues. CDR3 protein: CASSGPRAGTSYGYTF. CDR3 nucleotide sequence: TGTGCCAGCAGCGGACCCAGGGCCGGGACAAGCTATGGCTACACCTTC.

V gene TRBV5-4 combines with J gene TRBJ2-2, with TRBD2 as a possible D gene (5 bases). The CDR3 is 14 amino acids. CDR1 is SGHNT and CDR2 is YYREEE in the germline V gene (reference sequence). The germline V and J ends were trimmed by 2 bases and 7 bases, with 12 bases remaining between them. CDR3 loop: CASSFDPGIGELFF. In nucleotides, the CDR3 is TGTGCCAGCAGCTTCGACCCGGGAATCGGGGAGCTGTTTTTT.

A note on this clone: The junction shows a germline mismatch at one end, possibly a read error. The chain couples TRBV27 to TRBJ2-1; 10 nucleotides match TRBD2. Germline values: CDR1 MNHEY, CDR2 SMNVEV (reference sequence). This CDR3 has 17 amino acids. The CDR3 DNA reads as TGTGCCAGCAGTTTGCGTTTGAAACTAGCGGGAAACAATGGGCAGTTCTTC. Its protein is CASSLRLKLAGNNGQFF.

The J gene is TRBJ1-3, the V gene TRBV19; 8 bases agree with TRBD1. J was trimmed by 3 bases and V by 5 bases; bases with no gene match: 15. In germline, CDR1 is LNHDA, CDR2 SQIVND (reference sequence). This CDR3 region has 18 residues. The CDR3 DNA reads as TGTGCCAGTAGTCCCCCGGACAGGGACGTTTACCATGGAAACACCATATATTTT. It is translated as CASSPPDRDVYHGNTIYF.

The chain joins TRBV6-6 to TRBJ2-3; D remains unclear. Per the germline V gene, CDR1 is MNHNY and CDR2 is SVGAGI (reference sequence). The CDR3 sequence is 12 residues long. V lost 9 bases and J lost 1, with 8 bases in between. This CDR3 is CASGQGTDTQYF. For the CDR3, the DNA is TGTGCCAGTGGCCAGGGCACAGATACGCAGTATTTT.

Written as DNA, the CDR3 is TGCGCCAGCAGCTTGCAGGGAGAAACGAATCAGCCCCAGCATTTT. Its protein product is CASSLQGETNQPQHF. This chain connects TRBV5-1 to TRBJ1-5, with TRBD1 as a possible D gene (5 bases). V was pared by 1 base and J by 4 bases, with 12 bases between. The CDR3 length is 15 residues. The germline V gene has CDR1 SGHRS and CDR2 YFSETQ.

The chain has TRBV19 and TRBJ2-5, with 8 bases that match TRBD2. The DNA matches TRBJ2-7 better at its end, which makes the J call doubtful. Germline loops: CDR1 LNHDA, CDR2 SQIVND (reference sequence). This CDR3 comprises 14 residues. The CDR3 DNA reads as TGTGCCAGTAGCCCGACTAGCGAGATCCACGAGCAGTACTTC. Amino acids: CASSPTSEIHEQYF.

The CDR3 region is CASSLLGNEQYF. The CDR3 region has the DNA TGTGCCAGCAGCTTGCTGGGTAACGAGCAGTACTTC. The V gene is TRBV7-2, the J gene TRBJ2-7; no firm D call. Germline V gene data show CDR1 as SGHTA and CDR2 as FQGNSA. The CDR3 is 12 residues long. V lost 3 bases and J 5 bases, leaving 8 bases between the germline ends.